These T cell receptor beta chains were read from a single sample in a study of OX40 agonist ivuxolimab in advanced cancers. Measured with immunoSEQ multiplex PCR; TCRdb has only the in-frame clones, and not every one. The data hold 90,000 to 95,000 clones, with more than 75% observed a single time. The source material was CD4+ or CD8+ T cells sorted from blood, sampled in a trial of the OX40 agonist ivuxolimab. These receptors all come from an adult with an advanced solid tumor such as melanoma, head and neck, liver or kidney cancer. Each CDR3 is given with its conserved first and last residue. D genes are given only for firm matches. Some rows mark clone size as missing; the rest say once, few, many or name a class of expanded clone.

TGTGCCAGCACGCGGGAGTCAAGAGAGACCCAGTACTTC	CASTRESRETQYF	TRBJ2-5	13	TRBD2	TRBV6-1	.
TGTGCCAGCAGCGAACAGGGGTTTGAAGCTTTCTTT	CASSEQGFEAFF	TRBJ1-1	12	TRBD1	TRBV7-8	.
TGTGCTAGTGGTCCACCCGGGACAAGGAATCAGCCCCAGCATTTT	CASGPPGTRNQPQHF	TRBJ1-5	15	.	TRBV12-5	few
TGTGCCAGCAGCCCAGGACTAGCTCGCGAGCAGTACTTC	CASSPGLAREQYF	TRBJ2-7	13	TRBD2	TRBV5-4	.
TGTGCCAGCAGTCGCGCTCGGGACATCAATGAAAAACTGTTTTTT	CASSRARDINEKLFF	TRBJ1-4	15	.	TRBV6-5	.
TGCACCACCCGCGGGGGGAAGAACTATGGCTACACCTTC	CTTRGGKNYGYTF	TRBJ1-2	13	.	TRBV29-1	.
TGCGCCAGCAGCTTCCTGGGGGCCTACAATGAGCAGTTCTTC	CASSFLGAYNEQFF	TRBJ2-1	14	.	TRBV5-1	.
TGTGCCAGCAGTTTAGGGCAGGGCGGAGGAAACATTCAGTACTTC	CASSLGQGGGNIQYF	TRBJ2-4	15	.	TRBV28	.
TGCGCCAGCAGCCTGGGTCGGGACTCACTAACCTACGAGCAGTACTTC	CASSLGRDSLTYEQYF	TRBJ2-7	16	.	TRBV5-1	.
TGTGCCAGCAGCTTAGATCTCGTGGGAAATGAGCAGTTCTTC	CASSLDLVGNEQFF	TRBJ2-1	14	.	TRBV11-2	.
TGTGCCAGCAGCTTGGGCGGAAATAATGAAAAACTGTTTTTT	CASSLGGNNEKLFF	TRBJ1-4	14	.	TRBV5-5	.
TGTGCCAGTAGTATCCTATCAAGGGGCACTGAAGCTTTCTTT	CASSILSRGTEAFF	TRBJ1-1	14	.	TRBV19	.
TGTGCCAGCGCAGGGGAAAATCAGCCCCAGCATTTT	CASAGENQPQHF	TRBJ1-5	12	.	TRBV6-5	.
TGTGCCAGCAGCTCGGACTCGAACACTGAAGCTTTCTTT	CASSSDSNTEAFF	TRBJ1-1	13	.	TRBV7-2	.
TGTGCCAGTAGTGCCCGGGACCGCTATGGCTACACCTTC	CASSARDRYGYTF	TRBJ1-2	13	.	TRBV19	.
TGCGCCAGCAGTGAGTCGACCCGGCCAGGCCCTGGAAACACCATATATTTT	CASSESTRPGPGNTIYF	TRBJ1-3	17	.	TRBV10-1	.
TGCGCCAGCAGATACCCCGGGACAGGGAACTGGCACGAGCAGTACTTC	CASRYPGTGNWHEQYF	TRBJ2-7	16	TRBD1	TRBV10-2	.
TGTGCCAGCAGCCGTGACAGGGGCGATGGCTACACCTTC	CASSRDRGDGYTF	TRBJ1-2	13	TRBD1	TRBV7-3	.
TGTGCCAGCAGTTACAGGGCAACTAATGAAAAACTGTTTTTT	CASSYRATNEKLFF	TRBJ1-4	14	.	TRBV6-6	.
TGTGCCAGCAGCCCCCGGGACCGACTGAACACTGAAGCTTTCTTT	CASSPRDRLNTEAFF	TRBJ1-1	15	.	TRBV7-8	.
TGTGCCAGCAGCTTAAGGGGGACAGGGTCGCAGGAGACCCAGTACTTC	CASSLRGTGSQETQYF	TRBJ2-5	16	TRBD1	TRBV7-8	.
TGTGCCAGCAGCTTAGTTTGGTCAGAGACCCAGTACTTC	CASSLVWSETQYF	TRBJ2-5	13	.	TRBV11-2	.
TGTGCCAGCAGCCAGGATGGGGCAGGGGAGACCCAGTACTTC	CASSQDGAGETQYF	TRBJ2-5	14	.	TRBV5-4	.
TGTGCCAGCAGCTTGGAAGGGAACATGAACACTGAAGCTTTCTTT	CASSLEGNMNTEAFF	TRBJ1-1	15	.	TRBV7-9	.
TGTGCCAGTTCCGGGGTGAGCACAGATACGCAGTATTTT	CASSGVSTDTQYF	TRBJ2-3	13	.	TRBV19	.
TGCGCCAGCAGTGATTCGGGAGAATACAATGAGCAGTTCTTC	CASSDSGEYNEQFF	TRBJ2-1	14	.	TRBV10-2	few
TGTGCCAGCAGACGGACTAGCGGGTGGGGGGATACGCAGTATTTT	CASRRTSGWGDTQYF	TRBJ2-3	15	TRBD2	TRBV7-2	.
TGTGCCAGCAGTCGCTCGGGGTTGATGGAGACCCAGTACTTC	CASSRSGLMETQYF	TRBJ2-5	14	.	TRBV6-5	.
TGTGCCAGCAGCTTAGGGCCGGGGGAAGAGGGCGAGCAGTACTTC	CASSLGPGEEGEQYF	TRBJ2-7	15	.	TRBV11-2	.
TGTGCCAGCAGCTCACGGGACCCCCAAGAGACCCAGTACTTC	CASSSRDPQETQYF	TRBJ2-5	14	.	TRBV7-9	.
TGTGCCAGTAGGCTCGTCCCGGGACAGGGAACGACCACTGAAGCTTTCTTT	CASRLVPGQGTTTEAFF	TRBJ1-1	17	TRBD1	TRBV19	.
TGTGCCTGCAGTAGCGGGAGGGCGGCCAAAAACATTCAGTACTTC	CACSSGRAAKNIQYF	TRBJ2-4	15	TRBD2	TRBV30	.
TGTGCCACAAAGGACCACAGGGAATTCTACGAGCAGTACTTC	CATKDHREFYEQYF	TRBJ2-7	14	.	TRBV6-5	few
TGTGCCAGCATTAAAAACGGGGCTAGCGGCCGAGAGACCCAGTACTTC	CASIKNGASGRETQYF	TRBJ2-5	16	TRBD2	TRBV7-2	.
TGTGCCAGCAGCGTAGGGACTAGCGGGAGAGATGAGCAGTTCTTC	CASSVGTSGRDEQFF	TRBJ2-1	15	TRBD2	TRBV9	.
TGTGCCAGCAGTGGATCCTCCGGGTCGCAGGCTGGGGCCAACGTCCTGACTTTC	CASSGSSGSQAGANVLTF	TRBJ2-6	18	.	TRBV28	.
TGTGCCAGCAGTTATGGTTATGGCGAGCAGTACTTC	CASSYGYGEQYF	TRBJ2-7	12	.	TRBV27	.
TGTGCCAGCTCAGCCGATAGCGGAAGCTCCTACAATGAGCAGTTCTTC	CASSADSGSSYNEQFF	TRBJ2-1	16	.	TRBV18	.
TGTGCCAGCAGTGGGGCAGGGGGCCAAGAGACCCAGTACTTC	CASSGAGGQETQYF	TRBJ2-5	14	TRBD1	TRBV2	.
TGTGCCAGCACCAAGGGGGCCGGGAATGGGAATCAGCCCCAGCATTTT	CASTKGAGNGNQPQHF	TRBJ1-5	16	TRBD1	TRBV7-9	.